This T cell receptor beta chain stems from a study of T-cell memory formation after mild COVID-19 (dated by TCRdb to the early 2020s). Study-level background: TCR sequence clusters from the two donors were found to be largely donor specific. Longitudinal TCRalpha and TCRbeta repertoire sequencing tracked T-cell clones expanding and contracting after mild COVID-19 in two donors. The cohort comprised two young, previously healthy adult volunteers, one female and one male.

This clonotype came up once. No antigen is known for it. Per-base qualities were not stored, and no clone one base away is much larger. Just one read gives weak support. CDR1 and CDR2, looked up from the germline V gene, are SNHLY and FYNNEI. The junction carries 12 bases between V and J, which are trimmed by 5 bases and 4 bases respectively. The CDR3 contains 14 residues, cysteine and phenylalanine counted. The entry retains the CDR3 DNA only, 42 bases that are in frame from base 1. The investigation overall reported the following: SARS-CoV-2 specificity was not confirmed for the second-wave clones peaking on day 37. The study included only two mild cases, and larger cohorts that include severe cases with pre-infection samples were judged to be necessary. Contracting CD4+ clones were found mainly in CM and EM memory subsets, while CD8+ clones were enriched in EMRA. Clones contracting from day 15 to 85 had balanced CD4/CD8 phenotypes, while a second wave expanding from day 15 to 37 was biased towards CD4+. Some responding clones were detected in pre-infection memory, suggesting pre-existing cross-reactive memory T cells joined the SARS-CoV-2 response.

Sequenced using an Illumina NovaSeq 6000. cDNA libraries for TCRalpha and TCRbeta were prepared by 5'RACE using constant-segment primers, with sample barcodes and unique molecular identifiers added. Trizol reagent was used to extract RNA from every sample. Library amplification was performed in two PCR steps, and a second sample barcode and Illumina TruSeq adapters were introduced in the second step. Libraries were sequenced on an Illumina NovaSeq with 2 x 150 bp paired-end reads. Turning to the authors' computational methods: With migec v1.2.7, reads were demultiplexed and then collapsed into UMI-guided consensus sequences. With mixcr v2.1.11, UMI consensuses were aligned to TRA and TRB V and J templates and assembled into clonotypes. A clonotype was counted as expanded or contracted only if both edgeR and NoisET called the change significant, with noise models trained on biological replicates. For edgeR calls, the thresholds were a false discovery rate-adjusted p below 0.01 and a log2 fold-change of 1. As an exploratory analysis of dynamics, max-normalized trajectories of the 1000 most abundant clonotypes were examined with PCA combined with hierarchical clustering. Separately sequenced CD4+ and CD8+ repertoires were used to assign a CD4 or CD8 phenotype to each responding clone. TCRdb itself trimmed the public reads at Q25 with fastp, ran MiXCR and retained productive beta chains. All rows with the same CDR3 protein become a single entry with the most common DNA and genes. The V and J calls were not made by the authors but by TCRdb's processing. This sample holds over 130,000 distinct CDR3 sequences; about 14% were observed only once. In total, the top ten clones hold 25% to 30% of the sample.

Ficoll-Paque density gradient centrifugation was the method used to isolate PBMCs. This sequence originates from an adult woman who had mild COVID-19 (a few samples of this study predate the infection). The sample titles of this study are shuffled in the database, so cell type and time point are left out; the donor was told from shared clones. The V and J segments used are TRBV2 and TRBJ2-1; the D gene is possibly TRBD1 or TRBD2, each agreeing over 5 bases. Sequencing used PBMCs or a T cell subset sorted from them (not recorded which). The DNA sequence follows: TGTGCCAGCAGTCCGGGACGGGGATACAATGAGCAGTTCTTC. This yields the protein CASSPGRGYNEQFF.